What follows are 20 T cell receptor beta chains derived from one specimen sequenced in a study of CD8 T cells in ankylosing spondylitis (dated by TCRdb to the late 2010s). The receptor library was made with 5' RACE. The sequencing machine was an Illumina HiSeq 2500. TCRdb redid the processing of the public reads, applying fastp at Q25 and MiXCR, and retained in-frame beta chains. Identical CDR3 protein sequences are pooled into one entry, listed with their most common genes and DNA. The sample data list under 170,000 distinct CDR3 sequences, and roughly 44% of these were observed just once. The ten largest clones capture roughly 15% of the sample. The sequenced sample was synovial fluid, either unsorted or a sorted T cell fraction (not recorded which). Every receptor here comes from a male donor with ankylosing spondylitis.

This clonotype has just a few counts. The genes are TRBV6-5 and TRBJ1-1; perhaps TRBD1 as D (5 bases). The germline CDR1 and CDR2 sequences are MNHEY and SVGAGI. Deletions cut 7 bases from V and 0 bases from J, with 15 bases between. This CDR3 has 15 residues. CDR3 region: CASITAWGVNTEAFF. CDR3 DNA sequence: TGTGCCAGCATTACGGCCTGGGGGGTGAACACTGAAGCTTTCTTT.

CDR3: CASSQDRLAGGYEQFF. Written as DNA, the CDR3 is TGCGCCAGCAGCCAAGATCGTCTAGCGGGAGGCTATGAGCAGTTCTTC. The rearrangement uses TRBV4-1 and TRBJ2-1; TRBD2 matches 11 bases. The CDR3 totals 16 residues. V shed 0 bases, J shed 8 bases, and the junction held 6 bases outside the gene matches. Germline V gene data show CDR1 as MGHRA and CDR2 as YSYEKL.

This chain connects TRBV10-3 to TRBJ1-6, with 8 bases lining up with TRBD1. This CDR3 has 17 amino acids. After removal of 0 bases from V and 10 bases from J, the junction contained 11 bases not matched to a gene. Germline CDR1 is ENHRY and CDR2 is SYGVKD. As DNA, the CDR3 is TGTGCCATCAGTGAGTCGCGACAGGGGTTAGGGCGGTCACCCCTCCACTTT. Translation gives CAISESRQGLGRSPLHF.

This clonotype was recorded at least ten times. The chain recombines TRBV28 with TRBJ2-3; D remains ambiguous. This CDR3 has 13 residues. V lost 3 bases and J lost 2, with 6 bases in between. Germline V gene sequence: CDR1 MDHEN, CDR2 SYDVKM. CDR3 bases: TGTGCCAGCAGTTTTGACGACACAGATACGCAGTATTTT. As protein: CASSFDDTDTQYF.

V usage is TRBV27 and J usage is TRBJ2-3; D is possibly TRBD2 (6 bases). Germline CDR1 reads MNHEY; CDR2 reads SMNVEV (reference sequence). Trimming removed 6 bases at V and 0 bases at J, with 16 bases between. There are 16 residues in the CDR3. CDR3 loop: CASSRTGLPSTDTQYF. CDR3 coding DNA: TGTGCCAGCAGCCGAACGGGACTCCCTAGCACAGATACGCAGTATTTT.

This clonotype was detected only a few times. The chain couples TRBV10-3 to TRBJ1-3, with 7 bases identical to TRBD1. Germline CDR1 ENHRY, CDR2 SYGVKD. CDR3 length equals 21 residues. The V and J ends lost 0 bases and 1 base, in that order; junction bases with no gene match: 18. CDR3 nucleotide sequence: TGTGCCATCAGTGAGTCCCATACTGGCAGGGGGAATTCGGGATCTGGAAACACCATATATTTT. This sequence encodes CAISESHTGRGNSGSGNTIYF.

This clonotype was recorded only once. The chain combines TRBV2 with TRBJ2-7; D possibly corresponds to TRBD1 (6 bases). In germline, CDR1 is SNHLY, CDR2 FYNNEI. The CDR3 is 12 amino acids. V was pared by 6 bases and J by 5 bases, with 11 bases between. The CDR3 region has the DNA TGTGCCAGCAGCACAGGGCTCAACGAGCAGTACTTC. Its translation: CASSTGLNEQYF. The complete variable domain, with remaining parts taken from reference TRBV2 and TRBJ2-7, reads EPEVTQTPSHQVTQMGQEVILRCVPISNHLYFYWYRQILGQKVEFLVSFYNNEISEKSEIFDDQFSVERPDGSNFTLKIRSTKLEDSAMYFCASSTGLNEQYFGPGTRLTVT.

The CDR3 region has the DNA TGTGCCAGCAGTCCTACAGCGGGTCTAGCCAAAAACATTCAGTACTTC. This sequence encodes CASSPTAGLAKNIQYF. This chain uses TRBV12-3 or TRBV12-4 with TRBJ2-4; D is perhaps TRBD2 (6 bases). CDR3 size: 16 residues. V lost 5 bases, J lost 0 bases, and 14 bases lay in between.

The V gene is TRBV4-1, the J gene TRBJ1-2; 8 bases agree with TRBD1. V was pared by 0 bases and J by 5 bases, with 5 bases of the junction left unmatched. CDR1 MGHRA and CDR2 YSYEKL come from the germline V gene. This CDR3 has 15 residues. DNA for the CDR3: TGCGCCAGCAGCCAAGAAACAGGGGGGGTTTATGGCTACACCTTC. Residues: CASSQETGGVYGYTF.

Remarks on this clonotype: The junction differs from germline at one of its ends, possibly a read error. The chain combines TRBV6-5 with TRBJ1-3; the D is unclear. The CDR3 is made up of 12 amino acids. Germline values: CDR1 MNHEY, CDR2 SVGAGI. CDR3 sequence reads: CDSKNIGNTIYF. The CDR3, as DNA: TGTGACAGCAAAAACATTGGAAACACCATATATTTT.

A few counts support this clonotype. The chain is built from TRBV27 and TRBJ1-5, with D perhaps matching TRBD1 (5 bases). The ends were cut back, 2 bases at V and 2 bases at J, with 10 bases in the middle. CDR3 size: 15 residues. Germline CDR1 reads MNHEY; CDR2 reads SMNVEV (reference sequence). CDR3 nucleotide sequence: TGTGCCAGCAGTTTAGAAGGGACGGGCAATCAGCCCCAGCATTTT. Translated: CASSLEGTGNQPQHF.

As to this clonotype: Compared with germline, one end of the junction differs, possibly owing to a read error. The J gene is TRBJ2-2, the V gene TRBV6-5, with D possibly being TRBD2 (5 bases). In germline, CDR1 is MNHEY, CDR2 SVGAGI. The CDR3 runs to 14 residues. The CDR3 loop is CASSDSSGTGELFF. The CDR3 nucleotides are TGTGCCAGCAGTGACTCGAGCGGAACCGGGGAGCTGTTTTTT.

The J gene is TRBJ2-7, the V gene TRBV4-1; D ambiguous. There are 14 residues in the CDR3. Trimming shortened V by 4 bases and J by 0 bases, and 10 bases separated the two germline ends. Germline V gene sequence: CDR1 MGHRA, CDR2 YSYEKL. CDR3 DNA: TGCGCCAGCAGCCTTTCATACAACTCCTACGAGCAGTACTTC. It is translated as CASSLSYNSYEQYF.

The chain recombines TRBV9 with TRBJ2-6; no firm D call. CDR1 and CDR2 (germline): SGDLS, YYNGEE. The CDR3 sequence is 12 residues long. With 4 bases removed from V and 5 bases from J, the gap between germline ends came to 4 bases. The CDR3, as DNA: TGTGCCAGCAGCTACTGGGCCAACGTCCTGACTTTC. This codes for CASSYWANVLTF.

This clonotype appeared a few times. The V and J genes are TRBV5-1 and TRBJ1-1; D not resolved. With 2 bases removed from V and 0 bases from J, the gap between germline ends came to 14 bases. The CDR3 sequence is 16 residues long. Germline lookup yields CDR1 SGHRS and CDR2 YFSETQ. CDR3 residues: CASSLYYGGMNTEAFF. In DNA, the CDR3 is TGCGCCAGCAGCTTATATTATGGAGGGATGAACACTGAAGCTTTCTTT.

This clonotype was observed at least ten times. The chain links TRBV7-6 to TRBJ1-4; tentatively, D is TRBD1 (5 bases). The CDR3 is 16 amino acids. Trimming took off 2 bases at V and 3 bases at J, with 13 bases between the two ends. Looked up from germline, CDR1 is SGHVS and CDR2 is FNYEAQ. The CDR3 DNA reads as TGTGCCAGCAGCTTAAATAGCAGGGTGGCTAATGAAAAACTGTTTTTT. Translated: CASSLNSRVANEKLFF.

This clonotype was detected ten times or more. The chain has TRBV6-2 or TRBV6-3 and TRBJ2-1; 9 bases align to TRBD2. The CDR3 has 18 amino acids. V dropped 5 bases and J dropped 2; count of bases not matched to a gene: 13. Germline loops: CDR1 MNHEY, CDR2 SVGEGT. The DNA for the CDR3 is TGTGCCAGCAGTGCCACTTCCCCATTAGCGGGAGCCTACAATGAGCAGTTCTTC. It specifies CASSATSPLAGAYNEQFF.

The chain has TRBV10-3 and TRBJ2-1, with TRBD1 as a possible D gene (5 bases). The CDR3 spans 13 residues. V lost 6 bases to trimming and J lost 4 bases, with 10 bases between them. Germline assignment: CDR1 ENHRY and CDR2 SYGVKD. CDR3 nucleotide sequence: TGTGCCATCAGACGACAGCTATACAATGAGCAGTTCTTC. This codes for CAIRRQLYNEQFF.

This chain connects TRBV12-3 or TRBV12-4 to TRBJ2-1; either TRBD1 or TRBD2 may fit D (6 bases each). The length of the CDR3 is 18 residues. Trimming removed 6 bases at V and 0 bases at J, with 21 bases between. The CDR3 bases are TGTGCCAGCAGCGCTGGGGGGCCGGTTTGGGGCTCCTACAATGAGCAGTTCTTC. Its translation: CASSAGGPVWGSYNEQFF.

The chain is built from TRBV7-8 and TRBJ2-7, with a weak D call TRBD1 (5 bases). Trimming removed 4 bases at V and 3 bases at J, with 19 bases between. Germline CDR1 reads SGHVS; CDR2 reads FQNEAQ. The CDR3 length is 16 residues. The CDR3 sequence: CASSWEPWGLSYEQYF. CDR3 bases: TGTGCCAGCAGCTGGGAACCCTGGGGCCTCAGCTACGAGCAGTACTTC.